This TCR beta chain originates from a study of cytomegalovirus exposure and HLA in healthy donors. Overall study findings and caveats: The authors listed 150 or so TCR beta chains as cytomegalovirus-associated.

The CDR3 is 14 residues long. Looked up from germline, CDR1 is SGHNT and CDR2 is YENEEA. V shed 5 bases and J 2 bases; nucleotides not matched to a gene: 5. With respect to this clone: The antigen remains unidentified.

Sequenced by immunoSEQ multiplex PCR; TCRdb stores in-frame clones only, minus some. The sample contains about 150,000 clones, 94% of which appear only once. The chain has TRBV11-3 and TRBJ2-7, with 8 bases lining up with TRBD1. Material for sequencing was PBMCs. The sequence was obtained from a man aged 18 to 35 in good health and CMV-seropositive. DNA for the CDR3: TGTGCCAGCAGCCCGGGACAGGCCCCCTACGAGCAGTACTTC. Translating it yields CASSPGQAPYEQYF. Filled out from reference TRBV11-3 and TRBJ2-7, the complete variable domain reads EAGVVQSPRYKIIEKKQPVAFWCNPISGHNTLYWYLQNLGQGPELLIRYENEEAVDDSQLPKDRFSAERLKGVDSTLKIQPAELGDSAVYLCASSPGQAPYEQYFGPGTRLTVT.